The 30 T cell receptor beta chains listed next were all sequenced from one sample in a study of beta chain features in type 1 diabetes. Findings and limits, study-wide: The study found moderately but significantly shorter TCRB CDR3s in all four CD4+ subsets of Type 1 diabetes patients.

No antigen has been assigned to these receptors. Expressed TCRB transcripts were sequenced because the isolated RNA had all been reverse transcribed beforehand. Clones were read by immunoSEQ multiplex PCR, and TCRdb kept only the in-frame ones, dropping some. The table lists more than 250,000 clones, roughly an eighth of them singletons. The sample was naive CD4+ T cells from blood. The receptors stem from a man aged 30 to 39 with type 1 diabetes.

The chain carries TRBV6-5 and TRBJ1-3; no reliable D call. Per germline, CDR1 MNHEY and CDR2 SVGAGI. Trimming stripped 5 bases from V and 7 bases from J, with 18 bases between. The CDR3 sequence is 15 residues long. This CDR3 reads CASSKTRRVTNTIYF. CDR3 coding DNA: TGTGCCAGCAGTAAAACCCGACGGGTCACGAACACCATATATTTT.

V usage is TRBV18 and J usage is TRBJ2-5; perhaps TRBD1 as D (8 bases). The CDR3 sequence is 15 residues long. Germline V gene lookup returns CDR1 KGHSH and CDR2 LQKENI. V was shortened by 6 bases and J by 4 bases, with 18 bases between the two germline ends. In DNA form, the CDR3 reads TGTGCCAGCTCCCCAACAGGGGGGGAAGGAGAGACCCAGTACTTC. Protein product: CASSPTGGEGETQYF.

This clone came up a few times. This rearrangement joins TRBV4-2 to TRBJ2-5, with 9 bases fitting TRBD1. This CDR3 is 13 amino acids long. V lost 4 bases and J lost 5; bases outside the gene matches: 2. Germline V gene data show CDR1 as LGHNA and CDR2 as YNFKEQ. The CDR3 here is CASSPTGGETQYF. The CDR3 DNA reads as TGTGCCAGCAGCCCGACAGGGGGGGAGACCCAGTACTTC.

The sample holds a few counts of this clone. The V call is TRBV19, the J call TRBJ2-1, with TRBD2 as a possible D gene (6 bases). There are 16 residues in the CDR3. CDR1 is LNHDA and CDR2 is SQIVND in the germline V gene (reference sequence). V was clipped by 5 bases and J by 6 bases, with 20 bases between them. DNA for the CDR3: TGTGCCAGTAGTTTTTCTCCGGGACTTACTAGCAATGAGCAGTTCTTC. Translation: CASSFSPGLTSNEQFF.

The chain employs TRBV7-9 and TRBJ2-6; tentatively, D is TRBD1 (6 bases). V gave up 6 bases and J gave up 4 bases, with 16 bases separating them. CDR1 SEHNR and CDR2 FQNEAQ come from the germline V gene (reference sequence). There are 16 residues in the CDR3. The CDR3 nucleotides are TGTGCCAGCAGGTCTCGGGGCACAGGGGGGGCCAACGTCCTGACTTTC. Protein: CASRSRGTGGANVLTF.

The sample holds a few counts of this clone. The chain is built from TRBV4-1 and TRBJ2-7; the match to TRBD1 covers 7 bases. Trimming at V came to 4 bases and at J to 4 bases, leaving 10 bases not matched to a gene. The length of the CDR3 is 15 residues. Germline V gene data show CDR1 as MGHRA and CDR2 as YSYEKL. The CDR3 DNA follows: TGCGCCAGCAGCCTCTCGACAGGGTCTCAATACGAGCAGTACTTC. This codes for CASSLSTGSQYEQYF.

This clone was seen more than once but under ten times. The chain carries TRBV2 and TRBJ2-1; no firm D call. This CDR3 has 13 amino acids. V dropped 4 bases and J dropped 5 bases, with 9 bases sitting between them. Germline V gene lookup returns CDR1 SNHLY and CDR2 FYNNEI. As DNA, the CDR3 is TGTGCCAGCAGTGGGAACAGAGACAATGAGCAGTTCTTC. This translates into CASSGNRDNEQFF.

The chain joins TRBV5-1 to TRBJ2-1; perhaps TRBD1 as D (5 bases). Germline V CDR1 and CDR2: SGHRS, YFSETQ. Trimming cost V 1 base and J 7 bases, with 12 bases left between them. The CDR3 consists of 14 residues. CDR3 amino acids: CASSLSMGLNEQFF. The CDR3 DNA sequence: TGCGCCAGCAGCTTGAGTATGGGGCTTAATGAGCAGTTCTTC.

The chain joins TRBV23-1 to TRBJ1-5; 7 positions agree with TRBD1. TRBV23-1 is assigned to the ORF class and has an uncertain function. Germline trimming cut 5 bases from V and 3 bases from J; bases unmatched to any gene: 4. CDR3 length equals 14 residues. The CDR3 nucleotides read TGCGCCAGCAGTGCAGGACAGGACAATCAGCCCCAGCATTTT. Its protein product is CASSAGQDNQPQHF.

J is TRBJ2-7 and V is TRBV5-1; D gene unclear. Germline V gene data show CDR1 as SGHRS and CDR2 as YFSETQ. The CDR3 covers 13 residues. The V and J ends lost 0 bases and 6 bases respectively, with 10 bases between them. CDR3 loop: CASSLVVGFEQYF. The DNA for the CDR3 is TGCGCCAGCAGCTTGGTGGTGGGCTTCGAGCAGTACTTC.

In its sample, this clone was seen a few times. The chain has TRBV29-1 and TRBJ2-5, with TRBD1 matching over 7 bases. After removal of 8 bases from V and 0 bases from J, the junction contained 6 bases not matched to a gene. This CDR3 has 13 residues. Germline-derived CDR1 and CDR2 are SQVTM and ANQGSEA. As DNA, the CDR3 is TGCAGCTTAACAGGGGTGGACCAAGAGACCCAGTACTTC. Residues: CSLTGVDQETQYF.

This clone showed up just a few times. This chain uses TRBV5-4 with TRBJ2-2; 11 nucleotides match TRBD2. The J segment lost 7 bases and the V segment lost 1 base, leaving 6 bases of the junction unmatched. The germline V gene encodes CDR1 SGHNT and CDR2 YYREEE (reference sequence). The CDR3 sequence is 16 residues long. DNA for the CDR3: TGTGCCAGCAGCTTGATACTAGCGGGAGCGGTCGGGGAGCTGTTTTTT. Amino acids: CASSLILAGAVGELFF.

This clone occurred a few times. The chain employs TRBV15 and TRBJ2-7, with D possibly matching TRBD2 (7 bases). Germline V gene data show CDR1 as LNHNV and CDR2 as YYDKDF (reference sequence). The CDR3 is 15 amino acids. Trimming took 4 bases from V and 3 from J, leaving 16 bases between them. The CDR3 DNA is TGTGCCACCAGCAAGAGGGGAGGGGGTGTCTACGAGCAGTACTTC. Encoded protein: CATSKRGGGVYEQYF.

The gene calls are TRBV28 and TRBJ2-1; TRBD2 matches at 10 bases. V gave up 6 bases and J gave up 13 bases; unmatched junction bases: 6. There are 12 residues in the CDR3. Germline V lookup: CDR1 MDHEN, CDR2 SYDVKM. CDR3 nucleotides: TGTGCCAGCAGAGAGAGCGGGAGGGCCCAGTTCTTC. It yields the protein CASRESGRAQFF.

In its sample, this clone was seen a few times. The V gene is TRBV5-1, the J gene TRBJ2-7; possible D gene TRBD1, 6 bases. The CDR3 extends over 15 amino acids. CDR1 is SGHRS and CDR2 is YFSETQ in the germline V gene. V lost 0 bases, J lost 2 bases, and 12 bases lay in between. CDR3 residues: CASSLVTGRTYEQYF. The CDR3 nucleotides read TGCGCCAGCAGCTTGGTGACAGGAAGAACCTACGAGCAGTACTTC.

The chain employs TRBV7-2 and TRBJ2-1; 10 bases are a match to TRBD2. The CDR3 extends over 15 amino acids. Losses at the gene ends were 5 bases for V and 4 bases for J; bases not matched to a gene: 5. Germline V gene sequence: CDR1 SGHTA, CDR2 FQGNSA. CDR3 nucleotide sequence: TGTGCCAGCAGCCTCCTAGCGGGAGCATACAATGAGCAGTTCTTC. Translated: CASSLLAGAYNEQFF. Combining the CDR3 with reference TRBV7-2 and TRBJ2-1 gives the whole variable domain GAGVSQSPSNKVTEKGKDVELRCDPISGHTALYWYRQSLGQGLEFLIYFQGNSAPDKSGLPSDRFSAERTGGSVSTLTIQRTQQEDSAVYLCASSLLAGAYNEQFFGPGTRLTVL.

This clone was counted between two and nine times. The chain joins TRBV30 to TRBJ2-3; TRBD2 matches 7 bases. Germline CDR1 is GTSNPN and CDR2 is SVGIG (reference sequence). J gave up 0 bases and V 2 bases, and 5 bases lay outside the gene matches. The CDR3 is 15 residues long. For the CDR3, the DNA is TGTGCCTGGAGTTTTACTAGCGATAGCACAGATACGCAGTATTTT. Its translation is CAWSFTSDSTDTQYF.

The V call is TRBV5-6, the J call TRBJ2-7, with TRBD2 as a possible D gene (5 bases). Germline assignment: CDR1 SGHDT and CDR2 YYEEEE. This CDR3 has 14 amino acids. Trimming cost V 3 bases and J 2 bases, with 12 bases left between them. The CDR3 DNA follows: TGTGCCAGCAGCTCGGGAATCCCAACCTACGAGCAGTACTTC. Its translation: CASSSGIPTYEQYF.

This rearrangement joins TRBV14 to TRBJ2-5, with a tentative D call TRBD2 (5 bases). The germline V gene encodes CDR1 SGHDN and CDR2 FVKESK. Trimming removed 1 base at V and 5 bases at J, with 14 bases between. The CDR3 is 15 amino acids. CDR3 loop: CASSQGRTPWETQYF. DNA of the CDR3: TGTGCCAGCAGCCAAGGGAGGACCCCGTGGGAGACCCAGTACTTC.

This clone was counted only a few times. The chain is built from TRBV6-5 and TRBJ2-7; 10 bases line up with TRBD2. V lost 1 base, J lost 4 bases, and 7 bases stayed unmatched. The CDR3 sequence is 16 residues long. The germline gives CDR1 MNHEY, CDR2 SVGAGI. CDR3 region: CASSYFPSGSAYEQYF. The CDR3 bases are TGTGCCAGCAGTTACTTTCCTAGCGGGAGTGCTTACGAGCAGTACTTC.

The chain has TRBV7-3 and TRBJ1-2; maybe TRBD1 (5 bases). There are 14 residues in the CDR3. Germline V gene sequence: CDR1 SGHTA, CDR2 FQGTGA. V lost 2 bases, J lost 6 bases, and 13 bases lay in between. The CDR3 DNA is TGTGCCAGCAGCTTAGATCCAGGGATCAATGGCTACACCTTC. This gives the protein CASSLDPGINGYTF.

This clone was picked up a small number of times. V is TRBV18 and J is TRBJ2-5; D may be TRBD1 (6 bases). V lost 3 bases, J lost 5 bases, and 22 bases lay in between. Germline V gene data show CDR1 as KGHSH and CDR2 as LQKENI. This CDR3 comprises 17 residues. This CDR3 reads CASSPPYAGASRETQYF. CDR3 DNA: TGTGCCAGCTCACCTCCATACGCAGGGGCGAGTCGGGAGACCCAGTACTTC.

This clone turned up a few times. This chain connects TRBV7-9 to TRBJ1-1; D is undetermined. The CDR3 totals 12 residues. The germline V and J ends were trimmed by 5 bases and 8 bases, with 12 bases remaining between them. Germline CDR1 is SEHNR and CDR2 is FQNEAQ (reference sequence). The CDR3 sequence: CASSPQLWEAFF. The CDR3 coding sequence is TGTGCCAGCAGCCCGCAACTGTGGGAAGCTTTCTTT.

The rearrangement links TRBV2 to TRBJ1-1; the D is unclear. This CDR3 has 14 residues. Trimming took off 3 bases at V and 1 base at J, with 9 bases between the two ends. Germline assignment: CDR1 SNHLY and CDR2 FYNNEI. The CDR3 here is CASSDVSRNTEAFF. As DNA, the CDR3 is TGTGCCAGCAGTGATGTGTCGAGGAACACTGAAGCTTTCTTT.

The chain links TRBV28 to TRBJ1-1; TRBD1 is a possible D gene (5 bases). Germline V gene sequence: CDR1 MDHEN, CDR2 SYDVKM. The CDR3 is 13 residues long. Between the trimmed V and J ends, which lost 8 bases and 0 bases, there was a span of 10 bases. CDR3 region: CASRDSLNTEAFF. The CDR3, as DNA: TGTGCCAGCCGAGACAGCTTGAACACTGAAGCTTTCTTT.

This clone turned up a few times. The chain couples TRBV5-6 to TRBJ1-2, with D uncertain. The CDR3 runs to 13 residues. Trimming removed 4 bases from V and 8 bases from J, with 15 bases in between. Per the germline V gene, CDR1 is SGHDT and CDR2 is YYEEEE. CDR3 nucleotides: TGTGCCAGCAGCCTTTACGGGGTGCGGGGCTACACCTTC. Encoded protein: CASSLYGVRGYTF.

This clone was picked up a small number of times. The chain carries TRBV28 and TRBJ1-5; 7 nucleotides line up with TRBD1. Germline CDR1 and CDR2: MDHEN and SYDVKM. Germline trimming cut 7 bases from V and 4 bases from J; bases unmatched to any gene: 10. The CDR3 covers 15 residues. CDR3 residues: CASNLIQGFNQPQHF. In DNA form, the CDR3 reads TGTGCCAGCAACCTAATACAGGGGTTTAATCAGCCCCAGCATTTT.

The chain is built from TRBV7-2 and TRBJ2-7, with a tentative D call TRBD2 (5 bases). Trimming took off 4 bases at V and 5 bases at J, with 15 bases between the two ends. This CDR3 comprises 14 residues. Germline V gene sequence: CDR1 SGHTA, CDR2 FQGNSA. The CDR3, as DNA: TGTGCCAGCAGCTGGAGGTTTGGGGTTAACGAGCAGTACTTC. Its protein is CASSWRFGVNEQYF.

V usage is TRBV9 and J usage is TRBJ2-7; 9 bases match TRBD2. This CDR3 spans 15 amino acids. J lost 6 bases, V lost 3 bases, and 10 bases had no gene match. Germline-derived CDR1 and CDR2 are SGDLS and YYNGEE. This chain's CDR3 is CASSAGIAGASEQYF. CDR3 in DNA: TGTGCCAGCAGCGCGGGGATAGCGGGAGCTTCCGAGCAGTACTTC. Combining the CDR3 with reference TRBV9 and TRBJ2-7 gives the whole variable domain DSGVTQTPKHLITATGQRVTLRCSPRSGDLSVYWYQQSLDQGLQFLIQYYNGEERAKGNILERFSAQQFPDLHSELNLSSLELGDSALYFCASSAGIAGASEQYFGPGTRLTVT.

V gene TRBV25-1 combines with J gene TRBJ2-5; possible D gene TRBD2, 6 bases. CDR3 size: 15 residues. V was shortened by 3 bases and J by 5 bases, with 16 bases between the two germline ends. CDR1 MGHDK and CDR2 SYGVNS come from the germline V gene. The CDR3 sequence is CASSDRRGPVETQYF. Here the CDR3 DNA reads TGTGCCAGCAGTGACCGGCGGGGCCCAGTGGAGACCCAGTACTTC.